Below are 14 T cell receptor beta chains sequenced from a single sample in a study of CD8+ T cells in alopecia areata. Extracted RNA was reverse transcribed into cDNA, the sequencing template. The method was immunoSEQ multiplex PCR; TCRdb's version includes in-frame clones alone and lacks a portion of them. The sample yields approximately 280,000 clones, without any singletons. After pooling, cutaneous lymph node cells were sorted with CD4, CD8alpha, NKG2D, NKG2ACE and other markers. Specimen: CD4+ T cells sorted from a lymph node. These receptors were taken from a C3H/HeJ mouse with alopecia areata. The strain is characterized by the MHC haplotype H2-k.

This clone was found a few times. The listed genes are named as in mouse. The observed sequence ends 4 residues before the CDR3 terminus, with the missing tail filled in from the germline J gene. Other DNA sequences in this sample translate to the same CDR3. J is TRBJ2-2 and V is TRBV19, with 8 bases fitting TRBD1. J gave up 0 bases and V 4 bases, and 2 bases lay outside the gene matches. The CDR3 totals 15 residues. From germline, CDR1 is FNHDT and CDR2 SITEND (reference sequence). The DNA read from the CDR3 is TGTGCCAGCAGTGGACAGGGAGCAAACACCGGG. The encoded protein is CASSGQGANTG. The complete CDR3 reads CASSGQGANTGQLYF.

On this clone itself: Gene names are mouse gene names. Read coverage stops 4 residues before the CDR3 terminus; the germline J gene supplies the remainder. This CDR3 is also generated by other DNA sequences in the sample. V gene TRBV5 combines with J gene TRBJ2-7, with D tentatively TRBD1 (5 bases). CDR3 length: 14 residues. Germline lookup yields CDR1 LGHNA and CDR2 YNLKQL (reference sequence). V lost 0 bases, J lost 1 base, and 7 bases lay in between. The CDR3 protein is CASSQDPGSYEQYF. CDR3 DNA (partial): TGTGCCAGCAGCCAAGATCCAGGGTCCTAT.

As for this clone: Gene and germline names: mouse. The observed sequence ends 4 residues before the CDR3 terminus, with the missing tail filled in from the germline J gene. This chain links TRBV19 with TRBJ2-1; 7 nucleotides line up with TRBD1. CDR1 and CDR2 (germline): FNHDT, SITEND (reference sequence). Unmatched junction bases numbered 2, after V lost 2 bases and J lost 0 bases. The CDR3 runs to 15 residues. Partial CDR3 DNA: TGTGCCAGCAGTATCGGACAGGCTAACTATGCT. Amino acids: CASSIGQANYA. The whole CDR3 protein reads CASSIGQANYAEQFF.

On this clone itself: These gene names are mouse names. Read coverage stops 3 residues before the CDR3 terminus; the germline J gene supplies the remainder. The chain has TRBV19 and TRBJ1-6, with 12 bases fitting TRBD1. TRBJ1-6 is given ORF status, its function remaining uncertain. CDR3 length equals 16 residues. Germline V CDR1 and CDR2: FNHDT, SITEND (reference sequence). The trim removed 4 bases at V and 8 bases at J, leaving 7 bases unmatched. The CDR3 sequence is CASSPGTGGVDSPLYF. The sequenced part of the CDR3 DNA is TGTGCCAGCAGTCCCGGGACAGGGGGCGTAGATTCGCCC.

This clone was counted only a few times. The listed genes are named as in mouse. Read data end 4 residues before the CDR3 end; the end is taken from the germline J gene. V usage is TRBV5 and J usage is TRBJ1-1; D is perhaps TRBD1 (6 bases). Trimming took off 6 bases at V and 2 bases at J, with 13 bases between the two ends. This CDR3 spans 14 amino acids. Germline V gene lookup returns CDR1 LGHNA and CDR2 YNLKQL (reference sequence). The sequenced CDR3 bases are TGTGCCAGCAGTCCCGGGACACCTAACACA. Translated: CASSPGTPNT. The whole CDR3 sequence reads CASSPGTPNTEVFF.

As for this clone: A much larger clone is a single base away; this may be a read error. Gene labels here are mouse ones. The CDR3 DNA, read in part, is TGTGCCAGCAGTCCGGGACAAAATGCT. Protein: CASSPGQNA. The CDR3 in full is CASSPGQNAEQFF. V gene TRBV13-1 combines with J gene TRBJ2-1; tentatively, D is TRBD1 (6 bases). The read finishes 4 residues shy of the CDR3 end, and the germline J gene is used to complete it. Trimming shortened V by 4 bases and J by 5 bases, and 10 bases separated the two germline ends. CDR1 is NSHNY and CDR2 is SYGAGN in the germline V gene. The CDR3 spans 13 residues.

This clone was counted a few times. Genes and germline come from the mouse. The missing CDR3 end, 4 residues past where the read stops, is filled in from the germline J gene. The same CDR3 also results from other DNA sequences found in this sample. The chain has TRBV19 and TRBJ2-7; 10 bases agree with TRBD1. Germline assignment: CDR1 FNHDT and CDR2 SITEND (reference sequence). CDR3 length: 13 residues. The CDR3 loop is CASRDRGGYEQYF. The sequenced part of the CDR3 DNA is TGTGCCAGCAGGGACAGGGGGGGGTAT. Variable domain in full (rest from reference TRBV19 and TRBJ2-7): GGIITQTPKFLIGQEGQKLTLKCQQNFNHDTMYWYRQDSGKGLRLIYYSITENDLQKGDLSEGYDASREKKSSFSLTVTSAQKNEMAVFLCASRDRGGYEQYFGPGTRLTVL.

This clone was counted at least ten times. Gene names are the mouse ones. The DNA ends 4 residues before the CDR3 does, and the rest of the CDR3 is filled in from the germline J gene. The chain joins TRBV17 to TRBJ2-7; TRBD1 matches 8 bases. The CDR3 spans 14 residues. CDR1 is MNHDT, CDR2 YYDKIL, per germline. This chain's CDR3 is CASSRDRGRNEQYF. CDR3 bases read: TGTGCTAGCAGTAGAGACAGGGGGCGCAAT.

This clone was counted between two and nine times. Mouse names are used for the genes. With the read ending 4 residues before the CDR3 end, the germline J gene is used to fill in that end. The chain employs TRBV31 and TRBJ2-1, with 8 nucleotides matching TRBD2. The CDR3 sequence is 13 residues long. The trim removed 0 bases at V and 6 bases at J, leaving 1 base unmatched. Germline CDR1 reads GKSSPN; CDR2 reads SITVG. This CDR3 is CAWSLLGGAEQFF. CDR3 bases read: TGTGCCTGGAGTCTCCTGGGGGGTGCT.

This clone was counted a few times. The gene names given are mouse names. The DNA ends 4 residues before the CDR3 does, and the rest of the CDR3 is filled in from the germline J gene. The chain has TRBV1 and TRBJ1-1; TRBD1 is a possible D gene (5 bases). The CDR3 consists of 14 residues. The germline V and J ends were trimmed by 1 base and 1 base, with 7 bases remaining between them. Germline CDR1 and CDR2: NSQYPW and LRSPGD (reference sequence). The CDR3 region is CTCSAADRNTEVFF. The covered CDR3 bases are TGCACCTGCAGTGCAGCAGACAGAAACACA.

With respect to this clone: Each gene name is a mouse one. The read ends 4 residues early relative to the CDR3; the germline J gene fills the gap. At the DNA level, this CDR3 is encoded by other sequences in the same sample as well. The chain has TRBV19 and TRBJ2-7, with D hard to call. Trimming took off 3 bases at V and 0 bases at J, with 4 bases between the two ends. The CDR3 totals 12 residues. Germline loops: CDR1 FNHDT, CDR2 SITEND (reference sequence). The sequenced part of the CDR3 DNA is TGTGCCAGCAGTAAGGGCTCCTAT. It specifies CASSKGSY. The CDR3 in full is CASSKGSYEQYF.

This clone was counted a few times. Gene names denote mouse genes. The read comes to an end 4 residues before the CDR3 does, leaving the germline J gene to fill in the end. The chain recombines TRBV31 with TRBJ2-5; TRBD1 matches 11 bases. The CDR3 is made up of 14 amino acids. The V gene's germline CDR1 is GKSSPN and CDR2 SITVG. Incomplete CDR3 DNA: TGTGCCTGGAAGAAGGACAGGGGGCTTGAC. Amino acids: CAWKKDRGLD. The full-length CDR3 reads as CAWKKDRGLDTQYF.

Note on this clone: Genes and germline are mouse. Read sequence stops 4 residues before the CDR3 end, and the germline J gene provides the missing end. The chain is built from TRBV13-1 and TRBJ2-7; possible D gene TRBD1, 6 bases. CDR3 length: 15 amino acids. V was shortened by 0 bases and J by 0 bases, with 10 bases between the two germline ends. CDR1 and CDR2 from the germline V gene are NSHNY and SYGAGN. This chain's CDR3 is CASSDVRGSSYEQYF. CDR3 DNA (partial): TGTGCCAGCAGTGATGTGAGGGGGAGCTCCTAT.

Note on this clone: Any gene name here is a mouse gene name. The CDR3 extends 4 residues past the end of the read, so its final part is completed from the germline J gene. The chain combines TRBV19 with TRBJ2-2; 10 nucleotides agree with TRBD2. CDR3 length equals 15 residues. Germline V gene sequence: CDR1 FNHDT, CDR2 SITEND (reference sequence). V lost 3 bases, J lost 2 bases, and 1 base stayed unmatched. The CDR3 is CASSKLGGNTGQLYF. The sequenced part of the CDR3 DNA is TGTGCCAGCAGTAAACTGGGGGGGAACACCGGG.